A single count supports the clone carrying this T cell receptor beta chain. Its antigen is unknown. The ends lost 5 bases at V and 6 bases at J; junction bases unmatched: 10. Germline V gene lookup returns CDR1 PRHDT and CDR2 FYEKMQ (reference sequence). CDR3 length equals 16 residues. This entry belongs to a study of shared clonotypes between healthy human individuals. Clones were read by immunoSEQ multiplex PCR, and TCRdb kept only the in-frame ones, dropping some. Among under 350,000 clones listed, over 75% were seen once. Study-wide results and limits: Clonotype sharing among donors was thought likely to change with sequencing depth. Donors were few, which limited the genetic and exposure-history diversity represented.

The receptor comes from a man younger than 35 in good health. The chain is built from TRBV13 and TRBJ2-3, with 11 bases fitting TRBD2. Sequenced material: memory CD8+ T cells sorted from blood. Regarding subset: CD45RO+ cells pooled with CCR7-negative TemRA cells. Here the CDR3 reads CASSKLAGDSADTQYF. In DNA form, the CDR3 reads TGTGCCAGCAGCAAACTAGCGGGGGACTCCGCTGATACGCAGTATTTT. Looking up the rest from reference TRBV13 and TRBJ2-3 gives the full variable domain: AAGVIQSPRHLIKEKRETATLKCYPIPRHDTVYWYQQGPGQDPQFLISFYEKMQSDKGSIPDRFSAQQFSDYHSELNMSSLELGDSALYFCASSKLAGDSADTQYFGPGTRLTVL.